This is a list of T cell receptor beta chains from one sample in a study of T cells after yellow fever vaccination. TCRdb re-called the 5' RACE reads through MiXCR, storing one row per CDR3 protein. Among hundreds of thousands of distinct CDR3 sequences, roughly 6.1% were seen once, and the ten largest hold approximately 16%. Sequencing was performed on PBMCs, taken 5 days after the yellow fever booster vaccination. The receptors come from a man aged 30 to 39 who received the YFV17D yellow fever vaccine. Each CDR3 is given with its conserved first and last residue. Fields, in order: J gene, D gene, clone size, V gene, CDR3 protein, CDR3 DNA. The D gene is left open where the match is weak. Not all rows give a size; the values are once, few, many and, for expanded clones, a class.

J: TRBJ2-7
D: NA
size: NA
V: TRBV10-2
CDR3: CASSEHYYEQYF
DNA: TGCGCCAGCAGTGAGCATTACTACGAGCAGTACTTC

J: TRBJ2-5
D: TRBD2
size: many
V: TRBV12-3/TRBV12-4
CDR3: CASRRTSGQETQYF
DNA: TGTGCCAGCAGGAGGACTAGCGGACAAGAGACCCAGTACTTC

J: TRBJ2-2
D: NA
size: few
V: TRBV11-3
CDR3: CASGSAGELFF
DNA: TGTGCCAGCGGGTCGGCCGGGGAGCTGTTTTTT

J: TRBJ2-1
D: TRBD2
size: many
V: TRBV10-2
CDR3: CASSGNAGATLGMSNEQFF
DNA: TGCGCCAGCAGCGGTAACGCGGGAGCCACCCTCGGGATGTCCAATGAGCAGTTCTTC

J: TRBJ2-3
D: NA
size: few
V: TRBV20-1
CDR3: CSASSGLTDTQYF
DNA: TGCAGTGCTAGTAGCGGACTCACAGATACGCAGTATTTT

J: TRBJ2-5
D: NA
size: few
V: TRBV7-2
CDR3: CASSLVVLAVGTQYF
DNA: TGTGCCAGCAGCTTAGTTGTCCTTGCTGTTGGGACCCAGTACTTC

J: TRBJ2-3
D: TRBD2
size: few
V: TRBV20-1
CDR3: CSAQTTGGTQYF
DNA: TGCAGTGCTCAAACAACGGGAGGTACGCAGTATTTT

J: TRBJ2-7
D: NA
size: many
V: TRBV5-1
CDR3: CASSVEPGTAYYEQYF
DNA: TGCGCCAGCAGCGTGGAGCCCGGGACGGCTTACTACGAGCAGTACTTC

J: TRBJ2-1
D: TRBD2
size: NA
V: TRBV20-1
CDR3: CSASLAGDGKQFF
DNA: TGCAGTGCTAGTCTAGCGGGAGATGGAAAGCAGTTCTTC

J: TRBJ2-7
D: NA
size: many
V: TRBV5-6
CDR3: CASSFRGAGLVRYEQYF
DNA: TGTGCCAGCAGCTTTCGGGGGGCGGGGTTGGTAAGGTACGAGCAGTACTTC

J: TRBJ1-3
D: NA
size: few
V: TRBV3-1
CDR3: CASSQAGNTIYF
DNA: TGTGCCAGCAGCCAAGCTGGAAACACCATATATTTT

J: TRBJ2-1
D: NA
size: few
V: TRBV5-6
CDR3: CASSLFPSSYNEQFF
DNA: TGTGCCAGCAGCTTGTTTCCAAGCTCCTACAATGAGCAGTTCTTC

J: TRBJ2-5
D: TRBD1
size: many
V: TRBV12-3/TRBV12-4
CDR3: CASSPGQGLRETQYF
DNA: TGTGCCAGCAGTCCGGGACAGGGGCTTCGGGAGACCCAGTACTTC

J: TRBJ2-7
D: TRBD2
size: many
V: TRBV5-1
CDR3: CASSLGLSSGSYEQYF
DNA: TGCGCCAGCAGCTTGGGACTCTCTAGCGGGAGCTACGAGCAGTACTTC

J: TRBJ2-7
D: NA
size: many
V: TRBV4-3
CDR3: CASSQAQQGGDEQYF
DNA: TGCGCCAGCAGCCAAGCCCAGCAGGGTGGGGACGAGCAGTACTTC

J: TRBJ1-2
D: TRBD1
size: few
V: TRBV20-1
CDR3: CSAMPGTGASYGYTF
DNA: TGCAGTGCTATGCCGGGGACAGGGGCTAGCTATGGCTACACCTTC

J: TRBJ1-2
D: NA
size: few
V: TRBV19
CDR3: CASSATALGYGYTF
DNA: TGTGCCAGTAGTGCCACAGCCCTGGGGTATGGCTACACCTTC

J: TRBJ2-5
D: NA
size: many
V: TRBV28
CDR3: CASSLSQPGHRETQYF
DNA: TGTGCCAGCAGTTTATCGCAACCGGGACATAGAGAGACCCAGTACTTC

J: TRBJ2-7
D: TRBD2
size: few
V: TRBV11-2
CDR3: CASSQTSGPSYEQYF
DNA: TGTGCCAGCAGCCAGACTAGCGGGCCATCCTACGAGCAGTACTTC

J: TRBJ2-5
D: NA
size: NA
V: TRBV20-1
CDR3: CSASPRTGYETQYF
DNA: TGCAGTGCTTCGCCCCGAACAGGATACGAGACCCAGTACTTC

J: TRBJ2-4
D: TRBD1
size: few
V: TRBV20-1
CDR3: CSARDIGTGANIQYF
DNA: TGCAGTGCTAGAGATATAGGGACAGGGGCGAACATTCAGTACTTC

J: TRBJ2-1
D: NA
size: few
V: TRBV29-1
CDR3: CSGRGYNEQFF
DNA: TGCAGCGGCCGTGGCTACAATGAGCAGTTCTTC

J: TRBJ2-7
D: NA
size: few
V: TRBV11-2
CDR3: CASSPLKGGGPLEQYF
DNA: TGTGCCAGCAGCCCCCTAAAGGGGGGAGGCCCTCTCGAGCAGTACTTC

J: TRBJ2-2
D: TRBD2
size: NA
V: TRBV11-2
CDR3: CASSLRMASGRAGTGELFF
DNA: TGTGCCAGCAGCTTAAGAATGGCTAGCGGGAGGGCAGGTACCGGGGAGCTGTTTTTT

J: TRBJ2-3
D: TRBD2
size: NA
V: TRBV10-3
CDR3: CATQLAGGPAQYF
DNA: TGTGCCACCCAACTAGCGGGAGGGCCCGCGCAGTATTTT

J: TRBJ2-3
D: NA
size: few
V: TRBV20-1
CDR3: CSARDLTHTDTQYF
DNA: TGCAGTGCTAGAGATCTCACTCACACAGATACGCAGTATTTT

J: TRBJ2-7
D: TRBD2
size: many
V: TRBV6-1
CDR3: CASSQPPTGTSGHEQYF
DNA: TGTGCCAGCAGTCAACCCCCTACCGGGACTAGCGGCCACGAGCAGTACTTC

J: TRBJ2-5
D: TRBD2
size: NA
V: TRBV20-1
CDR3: CSARHGLAGGPQYF
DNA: TGCAGTGCCAGACACGGACTAGCGGGAGGGCCCCAGTACTTC

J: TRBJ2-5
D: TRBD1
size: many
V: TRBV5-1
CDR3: CASSFDRVGEETQYF
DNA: TGCGCCAGCAGTTTTGACAGGGTCGGGGAAGAGACCCAGTACTTC

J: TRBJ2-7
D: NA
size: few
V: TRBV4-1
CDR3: CASSRLAGQHSYEQYF
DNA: TGCGCCAGCAGTCGACTCGCGGGACAGCACTCCTACGAGCAGTACTTC

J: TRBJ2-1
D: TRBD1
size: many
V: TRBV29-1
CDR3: CTLRQGSGEQFF
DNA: TGCACCCTTCGACAGGGGAGCGGTGAGCAGTTCTTC

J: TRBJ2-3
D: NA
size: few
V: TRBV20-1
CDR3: CSARVWSADTQYF
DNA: TGCAGTGCTAGAGTATGGTCGGCCGATACGCAGTATTTT

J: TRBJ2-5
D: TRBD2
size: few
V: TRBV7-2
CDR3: CASSSPGLAGPGETQYF
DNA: TGTGCCAGCAGCTCCCCGGGACTAGCGGGTCCGGGGGAGACCCAGTACTTC

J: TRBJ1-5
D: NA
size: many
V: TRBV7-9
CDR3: CASRTGFYQPQHF
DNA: TGTGCCAGCAGGACAGGATTTTATCAGCCCCAGCATTTT

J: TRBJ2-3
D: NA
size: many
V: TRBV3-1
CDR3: CASSLTTGVTDTQYF
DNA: TGTGCCAGCAGCCTTACGACAGGTGTAACAGATACGCAGTATTTT

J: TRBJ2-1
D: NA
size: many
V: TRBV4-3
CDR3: CASSHRGRYDEQFF
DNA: TGCGCCAGCAGCCACCGGGGGCGGTACGATGAGCAGTTCTTC

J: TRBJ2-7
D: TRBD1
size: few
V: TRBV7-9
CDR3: CASSLGDRAFYEQYF
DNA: TGTGCCAGCAGCTTGGGGGACAGGGCCTTCTACGAGCAGTACTTC

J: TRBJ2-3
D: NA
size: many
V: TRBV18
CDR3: CASSPGSKTDTQYF
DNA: TGTGCCAGCTCACCAGGGTCTAAGACAGATACGCAGTATTTT

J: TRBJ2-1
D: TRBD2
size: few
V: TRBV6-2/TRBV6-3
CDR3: CASSYSRTSGNEQFF
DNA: TGTGCCAGCAGTTACTCTCGGACTAGCGGCAATGAGCAGTTCTTC

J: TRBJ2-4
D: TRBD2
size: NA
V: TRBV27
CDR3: CASSLSSGGDTHIQYF
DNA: TGTGCCAGCAGTTTATCCTCGGGGGGGGACACACACATTCAGTACTTC

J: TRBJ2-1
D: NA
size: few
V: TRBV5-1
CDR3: CASSLSGQGEGEQFF
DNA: TGCGCCAGCAGCTTGAGTGGTCAGGGGGAGGGTGAGCAGTTCTTC

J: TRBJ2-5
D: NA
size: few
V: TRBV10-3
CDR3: CAINKEGETQYF
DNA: TGTGCCATTAATAAGGAGGGAGAGACCCAGTACTTC

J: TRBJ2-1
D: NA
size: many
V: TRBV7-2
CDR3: CASSPLDVVRNEQFF
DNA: TGTGCCAGCAGCCCACTGGACGTGGTCCGCAATGAGCAGTTCTTC

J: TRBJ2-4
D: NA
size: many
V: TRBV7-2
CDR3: CASSHRSLQNIQYF
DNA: TGTGCCAGCAGCCACCGATCTCTTCAAAACATTCAGTACTTC

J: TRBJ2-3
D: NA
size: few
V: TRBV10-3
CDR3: CAISAGTDTQYF
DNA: TGTGCCATCAGTGCGGGAACAGATACGCAGTATTTT

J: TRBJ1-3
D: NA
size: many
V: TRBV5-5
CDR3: CASSYPGPAGNTIYF
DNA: TGTGCCAGCAGCTACCCGGGTCCCGCTGGAAACACCATATATTTT

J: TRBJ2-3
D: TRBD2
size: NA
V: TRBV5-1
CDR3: CASSLSGGADTQYF
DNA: TGCGCCAGCAGCTTAAGCGGGGGCGCAGATACGCAGTATTTT

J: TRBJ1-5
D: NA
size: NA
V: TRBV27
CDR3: CASRGAGGFQPQHF
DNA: TGTGCCAGCAGGGGGGCAGGCGGCTTCCAGCCCCAGCATTTT

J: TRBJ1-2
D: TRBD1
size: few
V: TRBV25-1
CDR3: CASKGQGNYGYTF
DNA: TGTGCCAGCAAGGGACAGGGTAACTATGGCTACACCTTC